This TCR beta chain was retrieved from a study of T-cell memory formation after mild COVID-19. Study-level findings and limits: Clones contracting across day 15 to 85 had a balanced CD4/CD8 profile; later expanding clones leaned CD4+.

In this sample, this clonotype turned up a few times. The antigen is undetermined. One entry per CDR3 protein, called by TCRdb with MiXCR from the 5' RACE reads. The sample records under 350,000 distinct CDR3 sequences, under 20% being singletons. Sequencing was done on a sample of PBMCs or a T cell subset sorted from them (not recorded which). This sequence originates from a man aged 18 to 30 who had mild COVID-19 (a few samples of this study predate the infection). Cell type and time point are not known.

The chain's CDR3 is CSVGPKVGTYGYTF. The DNA for the CDR3 is TGCAGCGTCGGTCCTAAGGTGGGGACCTATGGCTACACCTTC. J is TRBJ1-2 and V is TRBV29-1, with D perhaps matching TRBD1 (5 bases). V dropped 6 bases and J dropped 4 bases, with 18 bases sitting between them. Germline V gene sequence: CDR1 SQVTM, CDR2 ANQGSEA. This CDR3 has 14 amino acids.